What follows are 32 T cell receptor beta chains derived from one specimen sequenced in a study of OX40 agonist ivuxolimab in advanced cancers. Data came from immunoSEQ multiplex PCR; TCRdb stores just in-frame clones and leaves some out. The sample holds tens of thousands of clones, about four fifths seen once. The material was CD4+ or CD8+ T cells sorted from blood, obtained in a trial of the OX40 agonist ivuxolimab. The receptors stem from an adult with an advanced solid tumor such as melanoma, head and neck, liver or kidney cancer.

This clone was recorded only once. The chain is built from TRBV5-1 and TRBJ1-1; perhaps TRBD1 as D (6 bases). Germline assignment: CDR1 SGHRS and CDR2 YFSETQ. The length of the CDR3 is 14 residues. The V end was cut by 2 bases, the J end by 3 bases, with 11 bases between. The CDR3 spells CASSFRGTDTEAFF. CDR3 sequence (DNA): TGCGCCAGCAGCTTCAGGGGAACGGACACTGAAGCTTTCTTT. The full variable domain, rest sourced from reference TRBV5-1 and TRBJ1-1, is KAGVTQTPRYLIKTRGQQVTLSCSPISGHRSVSWYQQTPGQGLQFLFEYFSETQRNKGNFPGRFSGRQFSNSRSEMNVSTLELGDSALYLCASSFRGTDTEAFFGQGTRLTVV.

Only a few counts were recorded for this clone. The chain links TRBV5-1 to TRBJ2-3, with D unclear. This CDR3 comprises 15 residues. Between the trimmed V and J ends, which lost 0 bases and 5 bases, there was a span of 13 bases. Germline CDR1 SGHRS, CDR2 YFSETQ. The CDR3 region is CASSLDDGGLDTQYF. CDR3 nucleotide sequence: TGCGCCAGCAGCTTGGACGACGGTGGCTTAGATACGCAGTATTTT.

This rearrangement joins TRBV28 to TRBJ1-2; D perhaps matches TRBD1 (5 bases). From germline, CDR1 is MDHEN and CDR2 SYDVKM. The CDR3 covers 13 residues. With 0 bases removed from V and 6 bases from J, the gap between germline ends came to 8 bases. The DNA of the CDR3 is TGTGCCAGCAGTTTATGGGCAGGGAATGGCTACACCTTC. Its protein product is CASSLWAGNGYTF.

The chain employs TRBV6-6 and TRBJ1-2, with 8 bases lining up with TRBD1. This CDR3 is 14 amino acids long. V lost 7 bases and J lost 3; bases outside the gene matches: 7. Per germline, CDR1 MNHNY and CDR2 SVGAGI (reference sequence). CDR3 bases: TGTGCCAGCAAGGCGGACAGGGCTGACTATGGCTACACCTTC. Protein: CASKADRADYGYTF.

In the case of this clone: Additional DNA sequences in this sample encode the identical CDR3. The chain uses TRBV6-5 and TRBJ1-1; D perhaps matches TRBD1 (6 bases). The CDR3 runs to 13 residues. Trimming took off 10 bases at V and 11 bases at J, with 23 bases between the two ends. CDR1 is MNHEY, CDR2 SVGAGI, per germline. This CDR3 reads CATTQGQSVEAFF. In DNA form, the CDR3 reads TGTGCCACCACTCAGGGGCAGTCCGTTGAGGCTTTCTTT.

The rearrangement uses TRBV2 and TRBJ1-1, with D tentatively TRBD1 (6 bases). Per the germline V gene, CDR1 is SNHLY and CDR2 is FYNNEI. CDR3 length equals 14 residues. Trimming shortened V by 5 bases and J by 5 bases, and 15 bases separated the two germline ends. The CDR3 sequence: CASSLRGVLTEAFF. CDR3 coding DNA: TGTGCCAGCAGTCTTAGGGGGGTCCTAACTGAAGCTTTCTTT.

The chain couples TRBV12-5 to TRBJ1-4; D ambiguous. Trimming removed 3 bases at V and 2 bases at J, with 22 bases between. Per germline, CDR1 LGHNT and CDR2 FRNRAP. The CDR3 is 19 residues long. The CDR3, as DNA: TGTGCTAGTGGTTTCCCCCGGGCGGGCTGGGTTAGGACTAATGAAAAACTGTTTTTT. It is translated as CASGFPRAGWVRTNEKLFF.

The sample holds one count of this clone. DNA of the CDR3: TGTGCCAGCAGCCCAATTACAAGAAGCAGTGAGCAGTTCTTC. This codes for CASSPITRSSEQFF. This rearrangement joins TRBV9 to TRBJ2-1; D is unclear. The CDR3 contains 14 residues. Germline lookup yields CDR1 SGDLS and CDR2 YYNGEE. Trimming removed 4 bases at V and 9 bases at J, with 17 bases between.

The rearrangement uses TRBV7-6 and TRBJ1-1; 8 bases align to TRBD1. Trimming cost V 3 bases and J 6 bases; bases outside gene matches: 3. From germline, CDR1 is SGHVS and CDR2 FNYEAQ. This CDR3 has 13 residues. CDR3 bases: TGTGCCAGCAGCTTGACAGGGGACTCTGAAGCTTTCTTT. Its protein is CASSLTGDSEAFF.

This CDR3 reads CASSDQERNNSPLHF. In nucleotides, the CDR3 is TGTGCCAGCAGTGACCAGGAGCGGAATAATTCACCCCTCCACTTT. The chain has TRBV6-1 and TRBJ1-6; D gene uncertain. The CDR3 is made up of 15 amino acids. V lost 3 bases to trimming and J lost 5 bases, with 11 bases between them. Germline V gives CDR1 MNHNS, CDR2 SASEGT.

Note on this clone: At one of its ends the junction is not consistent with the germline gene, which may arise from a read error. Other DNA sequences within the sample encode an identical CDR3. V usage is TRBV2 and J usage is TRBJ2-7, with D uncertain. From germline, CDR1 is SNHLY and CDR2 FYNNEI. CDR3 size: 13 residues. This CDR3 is CASSGSLTYEQYF. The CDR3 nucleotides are TGTGCCAGTAGTGGGTCGTTAACCTACGAGCAGTACTTC.

The CDR3 spells CASSPSAGTGGGYTF. CDR3 DNA sequence: TGTGCCAGCTCACCTTCTGCCGGGACAGGGGGTGGCTACACCTTC. V and J are TRBV18 and TRBJ1-2; the match to TRBD1 covers 11 bases. This CDR3 has 15 residues. Trimming took 3 bases from V and 7 from J; bases not matched to a gene: 7. CDR1 is KGHSH and CDR2 is LQKENI in the germline V gene.

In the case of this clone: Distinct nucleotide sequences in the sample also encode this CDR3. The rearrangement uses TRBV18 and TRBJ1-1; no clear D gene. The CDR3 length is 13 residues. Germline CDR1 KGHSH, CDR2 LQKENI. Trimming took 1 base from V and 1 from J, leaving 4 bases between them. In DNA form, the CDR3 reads TGTGCCAGCTCACCACAGGGGAACACTGAAGCTTTCTTT. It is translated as CASSPQGNTEAFF.

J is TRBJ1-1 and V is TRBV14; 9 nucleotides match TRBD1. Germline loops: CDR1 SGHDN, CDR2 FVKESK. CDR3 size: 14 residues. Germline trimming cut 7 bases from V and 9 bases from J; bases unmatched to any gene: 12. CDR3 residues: CASIQSGTGRQAFF. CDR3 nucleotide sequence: TGTGCCAGCATTCAGTCCGGGACAGGGAGACAAGCTTTCTTT.

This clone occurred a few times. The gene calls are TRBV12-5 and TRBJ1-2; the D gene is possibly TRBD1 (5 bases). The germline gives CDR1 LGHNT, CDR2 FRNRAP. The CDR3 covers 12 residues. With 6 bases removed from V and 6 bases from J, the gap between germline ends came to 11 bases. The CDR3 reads CASGAGLDGYTF. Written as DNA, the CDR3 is TGTGCTAGTGGAGCAGGGCTCGATGGCTACACCTTC. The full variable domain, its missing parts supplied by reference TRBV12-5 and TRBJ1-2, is DARVTQTPRHKVTEMGQEVTMRCQPILGHNTVFWYRQTMMQGLELLAYFRNRAPLDDSGMPKDRFSAEMPDATLATLKIQPSEPRDSAVYFCASGAGLDGYTFGSGTRLTVV.

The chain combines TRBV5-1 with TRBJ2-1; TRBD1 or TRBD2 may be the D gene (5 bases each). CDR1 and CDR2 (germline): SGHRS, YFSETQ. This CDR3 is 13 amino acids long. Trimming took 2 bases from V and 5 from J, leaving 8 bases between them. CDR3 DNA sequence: TGCGCCAGCAGCTTTGGGACCGACAATGAGCAGTTCTTC. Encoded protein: CASSFGTDNEQFF.

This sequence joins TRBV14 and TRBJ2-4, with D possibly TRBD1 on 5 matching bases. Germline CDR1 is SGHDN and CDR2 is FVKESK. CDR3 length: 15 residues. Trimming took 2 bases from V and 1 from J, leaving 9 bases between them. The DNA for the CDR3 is TGTGCCAGCAGCCAAACGACAGTGGCCAAAAACATTCAGTACTTC. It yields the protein CASSQTTVAKNIQYF.

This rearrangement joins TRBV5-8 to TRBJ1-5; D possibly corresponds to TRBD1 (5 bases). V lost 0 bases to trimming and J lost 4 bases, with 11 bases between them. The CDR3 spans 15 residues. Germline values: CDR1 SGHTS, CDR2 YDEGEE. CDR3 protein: CASSLGGLPNQPQHF. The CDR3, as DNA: TGTGCCAGCAGCTTGGGGGGGTTGCCTAATCAGCCCCAGCATTTT.

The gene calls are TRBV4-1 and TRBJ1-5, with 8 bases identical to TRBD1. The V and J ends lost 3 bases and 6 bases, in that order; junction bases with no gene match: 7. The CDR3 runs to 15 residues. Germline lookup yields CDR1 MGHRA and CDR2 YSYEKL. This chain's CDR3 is CASSHADRGGQPQHF. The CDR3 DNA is TGCGCCAGCAGCCACGCCGACAGGGGCGGTCAGCCCCAGCATTTT.

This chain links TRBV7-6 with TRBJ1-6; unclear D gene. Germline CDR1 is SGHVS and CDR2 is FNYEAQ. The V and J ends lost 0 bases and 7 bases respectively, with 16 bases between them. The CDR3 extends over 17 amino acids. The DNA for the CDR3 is TGTGCCAGCAGCTTAGCGGTTAGAGAACTGACGAATTCACCCCTCCACTTT. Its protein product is CASSLAVRELTNSPLHF.

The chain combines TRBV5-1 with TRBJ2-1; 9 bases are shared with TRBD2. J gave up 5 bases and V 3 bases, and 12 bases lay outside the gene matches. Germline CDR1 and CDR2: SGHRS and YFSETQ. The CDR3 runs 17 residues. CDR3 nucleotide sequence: TGCGCCAGCAGCTACCTAGCGGGGACCTTGGGGGACAATGAGCAGTTCTTC. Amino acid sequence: CASSYLAGTLGDNEQFF.

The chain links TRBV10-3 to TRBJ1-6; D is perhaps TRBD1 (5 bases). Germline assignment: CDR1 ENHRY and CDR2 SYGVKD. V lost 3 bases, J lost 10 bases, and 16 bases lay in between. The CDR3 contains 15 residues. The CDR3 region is CAISELQESASPLHF. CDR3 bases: TGTGCCATCAGTGAATTACAGGAATCTGCCTCACCCCTCCACTTT.

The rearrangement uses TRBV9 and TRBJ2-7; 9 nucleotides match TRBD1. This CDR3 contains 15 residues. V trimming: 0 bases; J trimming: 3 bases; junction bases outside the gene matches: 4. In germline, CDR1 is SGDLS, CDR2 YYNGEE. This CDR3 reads CASSVEGQGDYEQYF. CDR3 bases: TGTGCCAGCAGCGTAGAGGGACAGGGAGACTACGAGCAGTACTTC.

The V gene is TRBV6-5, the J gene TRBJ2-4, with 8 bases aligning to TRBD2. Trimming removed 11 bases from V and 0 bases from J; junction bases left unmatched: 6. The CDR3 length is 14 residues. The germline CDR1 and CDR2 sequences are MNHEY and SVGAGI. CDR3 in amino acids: CACNGGGAKNIQYF. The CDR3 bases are TGTGCCTGCAACGGGGGGGGAGCCAAAAACATTCAGTACTTC.

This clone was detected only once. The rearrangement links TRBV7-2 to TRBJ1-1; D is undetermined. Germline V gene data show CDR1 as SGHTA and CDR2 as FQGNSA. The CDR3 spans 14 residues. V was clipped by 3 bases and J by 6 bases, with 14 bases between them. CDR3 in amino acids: CASSFSSARAEAFF. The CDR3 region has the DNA TGTGCCAGCAGCTTCTCCTCGGCTCGGGCTGAAGCTTTCTTT.

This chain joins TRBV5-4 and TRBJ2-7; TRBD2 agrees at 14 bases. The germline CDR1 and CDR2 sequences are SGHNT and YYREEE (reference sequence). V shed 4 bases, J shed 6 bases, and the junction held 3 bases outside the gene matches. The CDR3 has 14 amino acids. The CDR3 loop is CASSPGTSGSEQYF. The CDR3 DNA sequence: TGTGCCAGCAGCCCCGGGACTAGCGGGAGCGAGCAGTACTTC.

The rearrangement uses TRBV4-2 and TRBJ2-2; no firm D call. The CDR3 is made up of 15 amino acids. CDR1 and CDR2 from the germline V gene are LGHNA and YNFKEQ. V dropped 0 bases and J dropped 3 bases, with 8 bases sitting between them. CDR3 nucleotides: TGTGCCAGCAGCCAAGATGCCCATTACACCGGGGAGCTGTTTTTT. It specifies CASSQDAHYTGELFF.

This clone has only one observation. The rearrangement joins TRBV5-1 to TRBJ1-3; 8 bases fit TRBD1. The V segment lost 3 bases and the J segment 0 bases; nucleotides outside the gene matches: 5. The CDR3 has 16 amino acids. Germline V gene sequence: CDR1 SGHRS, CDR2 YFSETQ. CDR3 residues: CASSSPGGSSGNTIYF. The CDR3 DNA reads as TGCGCCAGCAGCTCACCAGGGGGCTCCTCTGGAAACACCATATATTTT.

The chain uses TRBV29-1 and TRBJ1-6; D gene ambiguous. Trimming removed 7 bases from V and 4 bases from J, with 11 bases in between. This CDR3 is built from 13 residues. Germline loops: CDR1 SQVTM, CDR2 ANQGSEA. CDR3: CSARTGYNSPLHF. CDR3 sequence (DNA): TGCAGCGCCCGCACGGGTTATAATTCACCCCTCCACTTT.

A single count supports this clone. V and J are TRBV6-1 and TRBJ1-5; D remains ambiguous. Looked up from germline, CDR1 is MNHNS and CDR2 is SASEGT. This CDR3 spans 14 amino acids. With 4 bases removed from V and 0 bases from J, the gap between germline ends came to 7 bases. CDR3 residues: CASSAFYSNQPQHF. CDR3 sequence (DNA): TGTGCCAGCAGTGCCTTTTATAGCAATCAGCCCCAGCATTTT.

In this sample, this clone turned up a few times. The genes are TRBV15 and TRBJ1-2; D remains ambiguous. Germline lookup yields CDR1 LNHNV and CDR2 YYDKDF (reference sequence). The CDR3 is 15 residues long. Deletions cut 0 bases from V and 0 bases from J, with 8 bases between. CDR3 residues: CATSREYSTNYGYTF. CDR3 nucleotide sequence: TGTGCCACCAGCAGAGAGTATTCGACTAACTATGGCTACACCTTC. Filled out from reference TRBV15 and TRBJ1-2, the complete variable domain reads DAMVIQNPRYQVTQFGKPVTLSCSQTLNHNVMYWYQQKSSQAPKLLFHYYDKDFNNEADTPDNFQSRRPNTSFCFLDIRSPGLGDTAMYLCATSREYSTNYGYTFGSGTRLTVV.

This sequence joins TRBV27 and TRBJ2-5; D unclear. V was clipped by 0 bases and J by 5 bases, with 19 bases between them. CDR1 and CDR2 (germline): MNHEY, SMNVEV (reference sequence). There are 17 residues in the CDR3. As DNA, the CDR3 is TGTGCCAGCAGTTTATCGATGAAGGGTCGGTTTCAGGAGACCCAGTACTTC. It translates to CASSLSMKGRFQETQYF.